Sequencing of this T cell receptor (beta chain) was carried out in a study of blood T cell repertoires in COVID-19. As for the study in general: Donors in the United States, Italy and Spain gave samples during acute or convalescent COVID-19. From T cells, B-cell-depleted T cells, or PBMCs came the material, which was cDNA or gDNA.

CDR3 length equals 14 residues. The V gene's germline CDR1 is KGHSH and CDR2 LQKENI. J lost 3 bases, V lost 3 bases, and 4 bases had no gene match. In the original processing: Estimation of nucleated cell counts was performed using reference gene primer amplification. Sequencing was performed with immunoSEQ multiplex PCR; in TCRdb, only in-frame clones are kept and a portion is missing. V and J calls and clone size are those listed in that table; D and trimming were worked out from the DNA. The sample comprises under 200,000 clones, roughly 85% of which are singletons, and about 8.2% rests with the top ten.

The sequence was collected from a man between 60 and 75 years old with acute or convalescent COVID-19. J is TRBJ1-2 and V is TRBV18; TRBD1 aligns across 7 bases. The specimen sequenced was peripheral blood. The DNA of the CDR3 is TGTGCCAGCTCACCTAACAGGGGAGACTATGGCTACACCTTC. Amino acids: CASSPNRGDYGYTF.